This T cell receptor beta chain appears in the sequencing data of a study of cytomegalovirus exposure and HLA in healthy donors. PCR amplification relied on 60 Vbeta primers (plus 13 Jbeta primers). The protocol was immunoSEQ multiplex PCR, while the TCRdb copy is restricted to in-frame clones and leaves out a portion. The sample includes about 190,000 clones, under 85% of them seen just once. Study-wide results and caveats: Analysis was performed later, and it showed HLA-associated TCR beta chains to be more clonally expanded than equally common others. Associated with cytomegalovirus, according to the listing, were around 160 TCR beta chains.

The CDR3 extends over 15 amino acids. CDR1 and CDR2 from the germline V gene are SGHNT and YYREEE (reference sequence). V gave up 6 bases and J gave up 4 bases; unmatched junction bases: 10. As concerns this clone: The antigen is undetermined.

The specimen was PBMCs. The genes are TRBV5-4 and TRBJ2-5; 9 bases line up with TRBD2. This TCR was sampled from a woman younger than 30 in good health and CMV-seronegative. Here the CDR3 reads CASNAGLAGRETQYF. DNA of the CDR3: TGTGCCAGCAACGCGGGACTAGCAGGGCGAGAGACCCAGTACTTC. The full variable domain, with the rest looked up from reference TRBV5-4 and TRBJ2-5, is ETGVTQSPTHLIKTRGQQVTLRCSSQSGHNTVSWYQQALGQGPQFIFQYYREEENGRGNFPPRFSGLQFPNYSSELNVNALELDDSALYLCASNAGLAGRETQYFGPGTRLLVL.